This is a list of T cell receptor beta chains from one sample in a study of T cell clonotyping in hematopoietic cell transplantation. Clones were read by immunoSEQ multiplex PCR, and TCRdb kept only the in-frame ones, dropping some. The sample includes 25,000 to 30,000 clones, around 80% seen only once; the top ten take 6% to 8%. Sample: peripheral blood mononuclear cells, taken before stem cell transplant. These receptors were obtained from a woman aged 25 to 45 with chronic myeloid leukemia. Some clones in this sample may be carry-over from other donors' samples. Both conserved end residues are part of each CDR3.

TRBV6-5	TRBJ2-3	CASSERGDTQYF
TRBV4-1	TRBJ2-6	CASSQVGQGSSGANVLTF
TRBV11-2	TRBJ2-2	CASNRGVTGELFF
TRBV7-2	TRBJ1-1	CASSFHTEAFF
TRBV10-2	TRBJ1-3	CASSDGTGGNTIYF
TRBV4-3	TRBJ1-2	CASSQDRGRGHYGYTF
TRBV30	TRBJ2-5	CAWSRGTSARETQYF
TRBV6-1	TRBJ1-6	CASGGQRAYNSPLHF
TRBV6-5	TRBJ2-5	CASSYIGTAKQETQYF
TRBV2	TRBJ2-3	CAMDRVLDTQYF
TRBV2	TRBJ1-6	CASTTGLASVTPLHF
TRBV7-3	TRBJ1-2	CASGQGVYGYTF
TRBV7-6	TRBJ2-5	CASSLTGRILQETQYF
TRBV5-1	TRBJ2-2	CASSFRRRDRVAGELFF
TRBV27	TRBJ1-5	CASSDNRNPWDQPQHF
TRBV6-1	TRBJ1-6	CASSDQGQTNNSPLHF
TRBV1	TRBJ2-1	CTSSQAEQFF
TRBV2	TRBJ1-1	CASVGTGVMNTEAFF
TRBV4-3	TRBJ2-5	CASSQGRIFQTQYF
TRBV30	TRBJ2-7	CAWSYGRVLTYEQYF
TRBV1	TRBJ2-7	CTSSQTSGVREQYF
TRBV6-6	TRBJ1-6	CASSYGGVDNSPLHF
TRBV28	TRBJ1-1	CASSVYVLNTEAFF
TRBV5-1	TRBJ1-4	CASSLETGGNEKLFF
TRBV2	TRBJ2-1	CASTGPSGSYNEQFF
TRBV5-1	TRBJ1-3	CASSLEGYSGNTIYF
TRBV5-1	TRBJ1-4	CASSSGRVGDEKLFF